The entry below gives a single T cell receptor beta chain sequence along with its context. This entry belongs to a study of PD-L1 blockade in urothelial cancer. Study-wide context: Blood samples contained a median 141,255 T cells.

The time point was: peripheral blood 6 weeks after treatment start. Each patient contributed between 1 and 8 total time points of blood mononuclear cells, pretreatment and during treatment. With 11 bases removed from V and 5 bases from J, the gap between germline ends came to 24 bases. CDR3 size: 15 residues. Added to each PCR by spiking were synthetic TCR analog templates. Profiled with immunoSEQ multiplex PCR; TCRdb holds only in-frame clones, not every one. The sample consists of 100,000 to 150,000 clones, about 83% of them appearing once. This chain joins TRBV23-1 and TRBJ2-5; perhaps TRBD2 as D (5 bases). Being an ORF, TRBV23-1 has a function that is uncertain. The receptor comes from a man between 45 and 60 years old with urothelial cancer. The specimen comprised PBMCs, sampled around atezolizumab (anti-PD-L1) treatment. The chain's CDR3 is CAGRNRPWEQETQYF. The CDR3 DNA reads TGCGCCGGAAGGAACCGACCCTGGGAGCAGGAGACCCAGTACTTC.